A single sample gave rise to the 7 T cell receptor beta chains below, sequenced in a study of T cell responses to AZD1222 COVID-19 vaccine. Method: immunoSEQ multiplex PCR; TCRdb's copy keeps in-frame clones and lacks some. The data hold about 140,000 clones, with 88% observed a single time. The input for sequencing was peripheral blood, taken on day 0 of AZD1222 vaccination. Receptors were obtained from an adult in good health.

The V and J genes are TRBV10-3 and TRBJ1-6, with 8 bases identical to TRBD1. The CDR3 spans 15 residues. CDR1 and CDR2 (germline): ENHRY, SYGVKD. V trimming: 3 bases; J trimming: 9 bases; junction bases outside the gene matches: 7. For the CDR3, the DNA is TGTGCCATCAGTGACGGACAGGGTGAAGGTTCACCCCTCCACTTT. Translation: CAISDGQGEGSPLHF.

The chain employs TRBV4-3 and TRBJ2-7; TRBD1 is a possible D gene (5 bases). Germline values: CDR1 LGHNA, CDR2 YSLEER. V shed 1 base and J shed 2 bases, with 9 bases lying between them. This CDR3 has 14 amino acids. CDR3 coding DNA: TGCGCCAGCAGCCAAGTTCAGGGTACCTACGAGCAGTACTTC. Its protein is CASSQVQGTYEQYF.

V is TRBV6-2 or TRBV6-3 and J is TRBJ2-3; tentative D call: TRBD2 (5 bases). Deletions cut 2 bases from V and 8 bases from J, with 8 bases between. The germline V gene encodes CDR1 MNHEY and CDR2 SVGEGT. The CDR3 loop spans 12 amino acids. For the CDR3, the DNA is TGTGCCAGCAGTTACGGCGGAGGTACGCAGTATTTT. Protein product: CASSYGGGTQYF.

The CDR3 sequence: CASSEHRVMHF. In nucleotides, the CDR3 is TGTGCCAGCAGTGAACACCGGGTTATGCATTTT. The V gene is TRBV6-1, the J gene TRBJ1-5; D call uncertain. The V and J ends lost 2 bases and 15 bases respectively, with 11 bases between them. The CDR3 covers 11 residues. Germline V gene data show CDR1 as MNHNS and CDR2 as SASEGT.

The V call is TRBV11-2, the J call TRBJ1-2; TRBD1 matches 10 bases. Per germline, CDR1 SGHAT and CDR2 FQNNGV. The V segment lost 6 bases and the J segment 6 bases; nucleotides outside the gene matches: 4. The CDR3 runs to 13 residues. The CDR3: CASRGGTGDGYTF. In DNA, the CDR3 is TGTGCCAGCAGAGGGGGGACAGGGGATGGCTACACCTTC.

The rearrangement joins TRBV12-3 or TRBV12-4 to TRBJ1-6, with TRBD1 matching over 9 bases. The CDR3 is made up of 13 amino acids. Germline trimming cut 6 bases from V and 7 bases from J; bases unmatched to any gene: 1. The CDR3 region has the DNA TGTGCCAGCAGCGGACAGGGGAATTCACCCCTCCACTTT. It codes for CASSGQGNSPLHF.

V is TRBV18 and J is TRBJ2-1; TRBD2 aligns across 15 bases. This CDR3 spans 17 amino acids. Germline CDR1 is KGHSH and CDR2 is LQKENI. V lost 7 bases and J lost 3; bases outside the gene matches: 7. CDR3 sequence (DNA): TGTGCCAGCTTGGGACTAGCGGGAGGTCCTGACTACAATGAGCAGTTCTTC. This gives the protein CASLGLAGGPDYNEQFF.